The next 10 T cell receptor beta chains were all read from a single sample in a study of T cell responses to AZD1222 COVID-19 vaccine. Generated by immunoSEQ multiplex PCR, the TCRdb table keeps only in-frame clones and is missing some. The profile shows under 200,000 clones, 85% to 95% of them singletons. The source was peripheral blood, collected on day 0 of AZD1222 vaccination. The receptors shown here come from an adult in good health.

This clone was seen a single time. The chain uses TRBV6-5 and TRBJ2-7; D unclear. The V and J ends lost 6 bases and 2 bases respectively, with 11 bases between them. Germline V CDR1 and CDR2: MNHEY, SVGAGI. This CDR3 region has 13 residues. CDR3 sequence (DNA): TGTGCCAGCAGAGTGGGTTTAGCCTACGAGCAGTACTTC. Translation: CASRVGLAYEQYF.

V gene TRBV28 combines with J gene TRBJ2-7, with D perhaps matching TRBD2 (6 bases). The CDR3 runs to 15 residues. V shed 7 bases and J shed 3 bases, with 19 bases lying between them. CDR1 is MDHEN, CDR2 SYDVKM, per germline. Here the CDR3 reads CASTPITSGYYEQYF. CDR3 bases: TGTGCCAGCACCCCGATCACGAGCGGGTACTACGAGCAGTACTTC.

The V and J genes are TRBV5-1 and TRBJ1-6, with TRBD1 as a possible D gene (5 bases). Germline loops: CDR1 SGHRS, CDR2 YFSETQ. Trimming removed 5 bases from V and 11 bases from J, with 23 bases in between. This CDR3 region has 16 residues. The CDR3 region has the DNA TGCGCCAGCAGTCAGGGTGGGACCTCCTTAGGGGCACCCCTCCACTTT. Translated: CASSQGGTSLGAPLHF.

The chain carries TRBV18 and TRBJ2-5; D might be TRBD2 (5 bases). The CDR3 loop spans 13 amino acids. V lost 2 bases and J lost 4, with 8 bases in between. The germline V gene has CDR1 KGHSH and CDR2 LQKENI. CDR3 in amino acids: CASSPVSGETQYF. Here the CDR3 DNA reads TGTGCCAGCTCACCAGTCAGCGGAGAGACCCAGTACTTC.

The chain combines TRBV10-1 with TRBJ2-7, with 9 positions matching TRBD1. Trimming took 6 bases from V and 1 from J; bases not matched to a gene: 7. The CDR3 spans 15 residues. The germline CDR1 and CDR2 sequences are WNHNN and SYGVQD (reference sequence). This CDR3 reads CASSPGQGQSYEQYF. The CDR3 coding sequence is TGCGCCAGCAGCCCGGGACAGGGACAGTCCTACGAGCAGTACTTC.

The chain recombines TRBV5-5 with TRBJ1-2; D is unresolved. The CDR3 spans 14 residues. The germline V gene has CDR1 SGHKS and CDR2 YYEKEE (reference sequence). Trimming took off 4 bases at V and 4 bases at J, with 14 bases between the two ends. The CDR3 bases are TGTGCCAGCAGCGGCCTCGGGTCGTTCTATGGCTACACCTTC. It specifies CASSGLGSFYGYTF.

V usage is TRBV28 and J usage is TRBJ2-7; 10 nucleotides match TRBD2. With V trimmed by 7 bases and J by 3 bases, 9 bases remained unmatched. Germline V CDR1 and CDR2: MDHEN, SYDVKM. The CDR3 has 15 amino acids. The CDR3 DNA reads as TGTGCCAGCACCTCGCCCCCTAGCGGGAGCTACGAGCAGTACTTC. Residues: CASTSPPSGSYEQYF.

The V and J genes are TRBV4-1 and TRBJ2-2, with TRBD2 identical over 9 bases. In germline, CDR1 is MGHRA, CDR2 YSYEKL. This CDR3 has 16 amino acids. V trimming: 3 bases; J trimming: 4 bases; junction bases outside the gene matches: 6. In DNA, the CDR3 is TGCGCCAGCAGCCACCCTAGCGGGACCGTCACCGGGGAGCTGTTTTTT. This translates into CASSHPSGTVTGELFF.

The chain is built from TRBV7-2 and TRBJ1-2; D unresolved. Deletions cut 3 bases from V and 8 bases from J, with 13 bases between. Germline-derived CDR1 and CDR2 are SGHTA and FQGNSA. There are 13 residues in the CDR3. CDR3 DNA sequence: TGTGCCAGCAGCTTTGAACCGGGTTGGGGCTACACCTTC. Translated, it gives CASSFEPGWGYTF.

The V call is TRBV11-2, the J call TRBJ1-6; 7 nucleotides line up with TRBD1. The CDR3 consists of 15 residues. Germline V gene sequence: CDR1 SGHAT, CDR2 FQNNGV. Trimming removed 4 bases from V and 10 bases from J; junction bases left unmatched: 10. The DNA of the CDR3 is TGTGCCAGCAGCTCCCCCACAGGGGTTGAATCACCCCTCCACTTT. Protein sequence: CASSSPTGVESPLHF.